This T cell receptor beta chain was sequenced during a study of immune heterogeneity within non-small cell lung tumors (dated by TCRdb to between 2018 and 2020). Turning to the overall study: Histology comprised several squamous cell carcinomas, approximately nine non-squamous carcinomas and 1 tumor not otherwise specified. TCR repertoire analysis included about 60 tumor loci from about 15 patients, whereas transcriptome data included only 40 to 50 loci from around eleven patients. To examine intratumoral immune heterogeneity, the study used whole-exome sequencing, RNA-seq and TCR beta repertoire sequencing on multiple spatially distinct regions of each NSCLC tumor. Neoantigen binding to each patient's HLA alleles was predicted with netMHCpan-3.0 for mutant peptides of 8 to 11 amino acids.

Broader findings and caveats from the paper: For the most part, high-frequency TCR beta clonotypes differed from one individual patient to another. A statistically significant but moderate positive correlation (R around 0.33) was observed between local T-cell repertoire clonality and local tumor mutational burden. Within a given patient, the same dominant CDR3B clonotypes showed up repeatedly across loci, although different tumor locations also carried unique high-frequency clones.

This clonotype was seen only a few times. Its antigen has not been determined. No clone much larger than this one lies a single base away; base qualities are absent. The TCR beta CDR3 region was amplified with a multiplex PCR system whose first round of about 10 cycles used 32 V-gene forward primers and 13 J-gene reverse primers. A QIAGEN Multiplex PCR Kit was used for first-round PCR, and the primer sequences were filed in Chinese patent CN105087789A. Illumina universal primers were attached in a second round of PCR run with the Phusion High-Fidelity PCR Kit. Sequencing of the TCR libraries was done on the Illumina HiSeq X Ten platform in paired-end mode with a 151 bp read length. Regarding the original processing steps: Cutadapt removed reads without multiplex PCR primers, PEAR merged read pairs, and MiXCR with default settings called CDR3 regions. Shannon entropy measured repertoire diversity, and clonality was calculated as one minus the Shannon entropy divided by the ln of the count of productive unique sequences. Clonotypes present at frequencies of at least 0.5% were defined as dominant or high-frequency T-cell clones. The public reads were reanalyzed by TCRdb: fastp trimming at Q25, MiXCR alignment, in-frame beta chains only. Every distinct CDR3 protein forms one entry, paired with its most common genes and DNA. The V and J calls here are based on TCRdb, not the publication. Across this sample there are around 23,000 distinct CDR3 sequences, with around a quarter seen only once. The ten largest clones add up to 3.5% to 4.5% of the sample.

Genomic DNA was extracted from bulk tumor tissue and used as the TCR template, and about 0.65 ug gDNA was amplified per sample. Multiple biopsies per primary tumor were taken during surgery, spaced as far apart as possible within the tumor mass. The study cohort was described as untreated and was composed of newly diagnosed NSCLC cases undergoing curative surgery. The donor group was made up of roughly 16 newly diagnosed non-small cell lung cancer patients undergoing surgery with curative intent. Two independent pathologists examined the resected tumor masses. Only high-quality DNA and RNA samples were carried forward to sequencing. Trimming takes 4 bases off V and 0 bases off J; junction bases not matched to a gene: 4. From cysteine to phenylalanine, the CDR3 is 16 amino acids long. Just the 48-base CDR3 DNA is kept, in frame starting at base 1. The CDR1 and CDR2 encoded by the germline V gene are SGHRS and YFSETQ.

Sequencing was done on a sample of lung tumor tissue. The chain links TRBV5-1 with TRBJ2-6; the junction holds 7 bases that match TRBD1. The clonotype was recovered from a middle-aged man with non-small cell lung cancer. The base sequence is TGCGCCAGCAGCCTAGGGACAGCCTCTGGGGCCAACGTCCTGACTTTC. This translates into CASSLGTASGANVLTF.